This note documents a single T cell receptor (beta chain) sequence. The CDR3 spans 17 residues. V gave up 4 bases and J gave up 5 bases; unmatched junction bases: 9. CDR1 is LGHNA, CDR2 YNFKEQ, per germline. This specimen belongs to a study of OX40 agonist ivuxolimab in advanced cancers. The wider study: Patient treatment consisted of intravenous ivuxolimab administration every 2 weeks at 0.01 to 10 mg/kg. Hepatocellular carcinoma, melanoma, renal cell or head and neck cancer occurred in dose-escalation patients.

Sequenced by immunoSEQ multiplex PCR; TCRdb stores in-frame clones only, minus some. Found here are around 50,000 clones, approximately 90% of them singletons; the top ten hold over 0.5%. The TCR comes from an adult with an advanced solid tumor such as melanoma, head and neck, liver or kidney cancer. Material: CD4+ or CD8+ T cells sorted from blood, obtained in a trial of the OX40 agonist ivuxolimab. The V gene is TRBV4-2, the J gene TRBJ2-1; 12 positions agree with TRBD1. The CDR3 DNA sequence: TGTGCCAGCAGCCGCGGGGGACAGGGGGCCCCTGACAATGAGCAGTTCTTC. Amino acid sequence: CASSRGGQGAPDNEQFF.